One sample yielded the 22 T cell receptor beta chains listed below, sequenced in a study of blood T cell repertoires in COVID-19 (dated by TCRdb to 2019 to 2021). Library preparation employed the immunoSEQ multiplex PCR assay. The source is immuneACCESS, and TCRdb retained only in-frame sequences with V and J called. Part of the clones is not carried over; for the studies checked, unresolved V genes explain less than half of this, and the remainder is unexplained. Across this sample there are some 74,000 clones, with around four fifths seen only once. Approximately 9.2% of the sample lies in the top ten. Material: peripheral blood. The receptors originated from a woman in her fifties or sixties with acute or convalescent COVID-19.

This chain uses TRBV3-1 (or the pseudogene TRBV3-2) with TRBJ2-2, with 7 positions matching TRBD1. This CDR3 is 15 amino acids long. The germline CDR1 and CDR2 sequences are LGHDT and YNNKEL (reference sequence). V shed 4 bases, J shed 1 base, and the junction held 3 bases outside the gene matches. CDR3: CASSPGQVNTGELFF. The CDR3 DNA sequence: TGTGCCAGCAGCCCCGGACAGGTGAACACCGGGGAGCTGTTTTTT.

The rearrangement uses TRBV7-8 and TRBJ2-7; D possibly corresponds to TRBD2 (5 bases). This CDR3 has 15 residues. CDR1 is SGHVS, CDR2 FQNEAQ, per germline. Deletions cut 5 bases from V and 4 bases from J, with 18 bases between. DNA for the CDR3: TGTGCCAGCAGCATACAGCTAGGTACGGGGTACGAGCAGTACTTC. Protein product: CASSIQLGTGYEQYF.

The rearrangement joins TRBV3-1 (or the pseudogene TRBV3-2) to TRBJ1-5, with D possibly matching TRBD1 (5 bases). The CDR3 is 14 residues long. Trimming took 4 bases from V and 5 from J, leaving 12 bases between them. Germline assignment: CDR1 LGHDT and CDR2 YNNKEL (reference sequence). The CDR3 is CASSPGGYDQPQHF. The CDR3 nucleotides are TGTGCCAGCAGCCCGGGGGGGTATGATCAGCCCCAGCATTTT.

This chain connects TRBV11-2 to TRBJ1-5; D unclear. Trimming took off 5 bases at V and 2 bases at J, with 10 bases between the two ends. The CDR3 extends over 14 amino acids. From germline, CDR1 is SGHAT and CDR2 FQNNGV. CDR3 loop: CASSRSTGNQPQHF. CDR3 DNA: TGTGCCAGCAGCCGATCTACGGGCAATCAGCCCCAGCATTTT.

This clone was observed a few times. The chain links TRBV3-1 (or the pseudogene TRBV3-2) to TRBJ1-3; weak D call: TRBD1 (5 bases). V lost 3 bases, J lost 2 bases, and 11 bases lay in between. This CDR3 spans 15 amino acids. Germline V lookup: CDR1 LGHDT, CDR2 YNNKEL (reference sequence). The DNA of the CDR3 is TGTGCCAGCAGCCAGCTGGCAGGGACTGGAAACACCATATATTTT. Encoded protein: CASSQLAGTGNTIYF.

The chain recombines TRBV27 with TRBJ1-2, with TRBD1 as a possible D gene (6 bases). Trimming stripped 5 bases from V and 0 bases from J, with 10 bases between. This CDR3 region has 14 residues. In germline, CDR1 is MNHEY, CDR2 SMNVEV (reference sequence). The DNA for the CDR3 is TGTGCCAGCAGTCCCGGACAGCCTAACTATGGCTACACCTTC. Translated: CASSPGQPNYGYTF.

This chain connects TRBV19 to TRBJ1-5; weak D call: TRBD1 (5 bases). There are 14 residues in the CDR3. Germline values: CDR1 LNHDA, CDR2 SQIVND (reference sequence). V dropped 7 bases and J dropped 0 bases, with 10 bases sitting between them. The DNA of the CDR3 is TGTGCCAGTACCGGGGGATATAGCAATCAGCCCCAGCATTTT. This encodes CASTGGYSNQPQHF.

This clone was detected only once. The V and J genes are TRBV5-1 and TRBJ2-7; a possible D gene is TRBD2 (6 bases). The CDR3 has 14 residues. V shed 5 bases and J shed 0 bases, with 12 bases lying between them. Germline V gives CDR1 SGHRS, CDR2 YFSETQ. The DNA of the CDR3 is TGCGCCAGCAGTTTTGGTAGCGGCTCCTACGAGCAGTACTTC. As protein: CASSFGSGSYEQYF.

In its sample, this clone was seen a few times. The rearrangement links TRBV7-6 to TRBJ1-2, with a weak D call TRBD1 (6 bases). The CDR3 is 16 amino acids. The germline gives CDR1 SGHVS, CDR2 FNYEAQ. The V gene lost 5 bases and the J gene lost 4 bases, with 20 bases spanning the gap. The CDR3 nucleotides are TGTGCCAGCAGCCCCGAGACAGGCTTCCCCATCTATGGCTACACCTTC. Its protein is CASSPETGFPIYGYTF.

The V call is TRBV6-2 or TRBV6-3, the J call TRBJ1-5, with D possibly being TRBD1 (5 bases). The CDR3 runs 15 residues. In germline, CDR1 is MNHEY, CDR2 SVGEGT. V lost 2 bases and J lost 3, with 11 bases in between. The CDR3 region is CASSYPRDSNQPQHF. CDR3 coding DNA: TGTGCCAGCAGTTACCCCAGGGACTCCAATCAGCCCCAGCATTTT.

This rearrangement joins TRBV7-9 to TRBJ1-5; the D gene is possibly TRBD1 (5 bases). The germline CDR1 and CDR2 sequences are SEHNR and FQNEAQ (reference sequence). V was trimmed by 1 base and J by 2 bases, leaving 9 bases between them. This CDR3 region has 15 residues. CDR3: CASSLEGRGNQPQHF. For the CDR3, the DNA is TGTGCCAGCAGCTTAGAGGGCAGGGGCAATCAGCCCCAGCATTTT. Filled out from reference TRBV7-9 and TRBJ1-5, the complete variable domain reads DTGVSQNPRHKITKRGQNVTFRCDPISEHNRLYWYRQTLGQGPEFLTYFQNEAQLEKSRLLSDRFSAERPKGSFSTLEIQRTEQGDSAMYLCASSLEGRGNQPQHFGDGTRLSIL.

The V and J genes are TRBV18 and TRBJ2-3, with 11 nucleotides matching TRBD2. Germline V gene data show CDR1 as KGHSH and CDR2 as LQKENI. V shed 1 base, J shed 2 bases, and the junction held 5 bases outside the gene matches. There are 17 residues in the CDR3. This CDR3 reads CASSPQSGLAATDTQYF. The DNA of the CDR3 is TGTGCCAGCTCACCACAGTCGGGACTAGCGGCCACAGATACGCAGTATTTT.

This chain joins TRBV6-4 and TRBJ2-1; 16 nucleotides agree with TRBD2. After removal of 6 bases from V and 9 bases from J, the junction contained 5 bases not matched to a gene. Germline CDR1 MRHNA, CDR2 SNTAGT. The CDR3 covers 15 residues. This chain's CDR3 is CASSKGLAGGFEQFF. The CDR3 bases are TGTGCCAGCAGCAAGGGACTAGCGGGAGGGTTTGAGCAGTTCTTC.

This CDR3 reads CASSKVASGSFSYNEQFF. The CDR3, as DNA: TGTGCCAGCAGTAAAGTGGCTAGCGGGAGTTTCTCCTACAATGAGCAGTTCTTC. This chain uses TRBV6-1 with TRBJ2-1, with 10 bases that match TRBD2. The CDR3 runs to 18 residues. Unmatched junction bases numbered 10, after V lost 5 bases and J lost 0 bases. Germline lookup yields CDR1 MNHNS and CDR2 SASEGT.

In nucleotides, the CDR3 is TGTGCCAGCAGCTTGAGTGCTAGCGGGGCCGTTAATGAGCAGTTCTTC. Its translation: CASSLSASGAVNEQFF. This chain uses TRBV5-4 with TRBJ2-1, with 9 bases lining up with TRBD2. The V segment lost 1 base and the J segment 7 bases; nucleotides outside the gene matches: 9. The germline V gene encodes CDR1 SGHNT and CDR2 YYREEE (reference sequence). The CDR3 runs 16 residues.

The chain uses TRBV7-6 and TRBJ1-2; TRBD1 aligns across 8 bases. The germline gives CDR1 SGHVS, CDR2 FNYEAQ. This CDR3 comprises 16 residues. Losses at the gene ends were 1 base for V and 4 bases for J; bases not matched to a gene: 8. The CDR3 loop is CASSLVTGGAGYGYTF. The CDR3 DNA sequence: TGTGCCAGCAGCTTAGTAACAGGGGGAGCTGGCTATGGCTACACCTTC.

The CDR3 region is CASSRGLAGEETQYF. CDR3 nucleotides: TGTGCCAGCTCACGGGGACTAGCGGGCGAAGAGACCCAGTACTTC. The V call is TRBV18, the J call TRBJ2-5; TRBD2 matches at 12 bases. Germline V lookup: CDR1 KGHSH, CDR2 LQKENI. The CDR3 spans 15 residues. The J segment lost 3 bases and the V segment lost 4 bases, leaving 3 bases of the junction unmatched.

V and J are TRBV5-1 and TRBJ2-4, with 8 bases identical to TRBD2. The CDR3 is 16 residues long. Germline V gives CDR1 SGHRS, CDR2 YFSETQ. After removal of 0 bases from V and 7 bases from J, the junction contained 9 bases not matched to a gene. In DNA, the CDR3 is TGCGCCAGCAGCTTGGAGATAGCGGGGTCACGGAACATTCAGTACTTC. It yields the protein CASSLEIAGSRNIQYF.

With respect to this clone: The identical CDR3 is also encoded by other nucleotide sequences in the sample. V usage is TRBV27 and J usage is TRBJ2-3; 8 bases are shared with TRBD2. From germline, CDR1 is MNHEY and CDR2 SMNVEV (reference sequence). CDR3 size: 15 residues. The V and J ends lost 2 bases and 1 base, in that order; junction bases with no gene match: 2. The CDR3 sequence is CASSLGAGGTDTQYF. CDR3 coding DNA: TGTGCCAGCAGTTTAGGAGCGGGAGGCACAGATACGCAGTATTTT.

This sequence joins TRBV19 and TRBJ1-3; TRBD1 matches 11 bases. This CDR3 has 16 residues. V shed 7 bases and J 1 base; nucleotides not matched to a gene: 6. Looked up from germline, CDR1 is LNHDA and CDR2 is SQIVND (reference sequence). CDR3 sequence: CASNSGTGGSGNTIYF. The DNA for the CDR3 is TGTGCCAGTAATTCCGGGACAGGGGGTTCTGGAAACACCATATATTTT.

The chain joins TRBV7-8 to TRBJ1-6; the match to TRBD1 covers 11 bases. Per the germline V gene, CDR1 is SGHVS and CDR2 is FQNEAQ. CDR3 length: 14 residues. Germline trimming cut 6 bases from V and 10 bases from J; bases unmatched to any gene: 5. CDR3 nucleotides: TGTGCCAGCAGGCCCGGGACAGGGGGGTCACCCCTCCACTTT. Encoded protein: CASRPGTGGSPLHF.

This chain joins TRBV18 and TRBJ1-4; D not certain. Germline values: CDR1 KGHSH, CDR2 LQKENI. This CDR3 has 15 amino acids. The ends were cut back, 3 bases at V and 8 bases at J, with 16 bases in the middle. CDR3 sequence (DNA): TGTGCCAGCTCACCCACTTTCGAGGGCAGGGAAAAACTGTTTTTT. Protein product: CASSPTFEGREKLFF.